These 29 T cell receptor beta chains share one sample of origin, sequenced in a study of OX40 agonist ivuxolimab in advanced cancers. Libraries were built with the immunoSEQ multiplex PCR assay. What TCRdb holds here is the immuneACCESS table cut down to in-frame rearrangements. Part of the clones is not present; checked against another copy, under half of the missing clones reflect an unresolved V gene, and the others are unexplained. This sample gives over 60,000 clones in total; 80% to 90% of them show up just once. 0.94% of the sample lies in the top ten. Sequencing was performed on CD4+ or CD8+ T cells sorted from blood, taken in a trial of the OX40 agonist ivuxolimab. Receptors were obtained from an adult with an advanced solid tumor such as melanoma, head and neck, liver or kidney cancer.

V gene TRBV19 combines with J gene TRBJ1-2, with no clear D. This CDR3 has 14 amino acids. Germline CDR1 and CDR2: LNHDA and SQIVND (reference sequence). Deletions cut 7 bases from V and 2 bases from J, with 14 bases between. Written as DNA, the CDR3 is TGTGCCAGTATTGACCGGGCAAAAAACTATGGCTACACCTTC. It encodes CASIDRAKNYGYTF.

The chain carries TRBV19 and TRBJ2-1; TRBD2 matches 9 bases. Germline V lookup: CDR1 LNHDA, CDR2 SQIVND (reference sequence). The CDR3 sequence is 18 residues long. With V trimmed by 2 bases and J by 3 bases, 11 bases remained unmatched. The CDR3 protein is CASSISEASGARYNEQFF. CDR3 nucleotide sequence: TGTGCCAGTAGTATATCAGAGGCTAGCGGGGCCCGCTACAATGAGCAGTTCTTC.

V gene TRBV28 combines with J gene TRBJ2-3; D perhaps matches TRBD2 (6 bases). There are 17 residues in the CDR3. In germline, CDR1 is MDHEN, CDR2 SYDVKM. V lost 1 base and J 0 bases, leaving 14 bases between the germline ends. The CDR3 sequence: CASSLSPRAGSTDTQYF. Written as DNA, the CDR3 is TGTGCCAGCAGTTTATCCCCGCGGGCGGGGAGCACAGATACGCAGTATTTT.

This chain uses TRBV6-6 with TRBJ1-2, with D possibly TRBD1 on 5 matching bases. The germline V gene has CDR1 MNHNY and CDR2 SVGAGI (reference sequence). Trimming stripped 6 bases from V and 9 bases from J, with 14 bases between. This CDR3 has 12 residues. The CDR3 sequence: CASSLIDSSYTF. The CDR3 DNA follows: TGTGCCAGCAGCCTGATTGACAGCAGCTACACCTTC.

V and J are TRBV5-6 and TRBJ1-5; 12 nucleotides agree with TRBD1. V lost 3 bases and J lost 1; bases outside the gene matches: 2. This CDR3 has 16 residues. Germline values: CDR1 SGHDT, CDR2 YYEEEE. The CDR3 DNA reads as TGTGCCAGCAGCTGGGGACAGGGGGCGAGCAATCAGCCCCAGCATTTT. Protein: CASSWGQGASNQPQHF.

As DNA, the CDR3 is TGTGCCAGCAGCTTGGCCCTGACAGGGAACACCGGGGAGCTGTTTTTT. The encoded protein is CASSLALTGNTGELFF. The chain joins TRBV5-4 to TRBJ2-2, with a weak D call TRBD1 (6 bases). Trimming pared 0 bases from V and 1 base from J, leaving 10 bases between. Germline lookup yields CDR1 SGHNT and CDR2 YYREEE (reference sequence). This CDR3 is 16 amino acids long. The full variable domain, with the rest looked up from reference TRBV5-4 and TRBJ2-2, is ETGVTQSPTHLIKTRGQQVTLRCSSQSGHNTVSWYQQALGQGPQFIFQYYREEENGRGNFPPRFSGLQFPNYSSELNVNALELDDSALYLCASSLALTGNTGELFFGEGSRLTVL.

The chain combines TRBV10-3 with TRBJ2-1; tentative D call: TRBD2 (5 bases). V dropped 6 bases and J dropped 7 bases, with 22 bases sitting between them. The CDR3 contains 16 residues. Germline CDR1 is ENHRY and CDR2 is SYGVKD. In nucleotides, the CDR3 is TGTGCCATCAGAGCGATGGACTCAAGTGGCAGGAATGAGCAGTTCTTC. Translating it yields CAIRAMDSSGRNEQFF.

The chain links TRBV11-2 to TRBJ2-2; no firm D call. V lost 5 bases to trimming and J lost 3 bases, with 4 bases between them. Germline V gives CDR1 SGHAT, CDR2 FQNNGV. CDR3 size: 12 residues. The CDR3 reads CASSLHTGELFF. CDR3 DNA: TGTGCCAGCAGCCTCCACACCGGGGAGCTGTTTTTT.

This clone has just a few counts. The V call is TRBV18, the J call TRBJ1-4; no definite D call. This CDR3 spans 16 amino acids. V lost 4 bases and J lost 1, with 13 bases in between. Germline CDR1 reads KGHSH; CDR2 reads LQKENI. CDR3 sequence reads: CASSQSVGVTNEKLFF. The CDR3 nucleotides read TGTGCCAGCTCACAAAGCGTCGGGGTAACTAATGAAAAACTGTTTTTT. Variable domain in full (rest from reference TRBV18 and TRBJ1-4): NAGVMQNPRHLVRRRGQEARLRCSPMKGHSHVYWYRQLPEEGLKFMVYLQKENIIDESGMPKERFSAEFPKEGPSILRIQQVVRGDSAAYFCASSQSVGVTNEKLFFGSGTQLSVL.

The gene calls are TRBV6-1 and TRBJ2-5; unclear D gene. The ends were cut back, 2 bases at V and 11 bases at J, with 9 bases in the middle. The CDR3 length is 11 residues. The germline gives CDR1 MNHNS, CDR2 SASEGT. The CDR3, as DNA: TGTGCCAGCAGTGAAAGGCCCGCGCAGTACTTC. The encoded protein is CASSERPAQYF.

This chain joins TRBV5-1 and TRBJ2-7, with 9 bases that match TRBD2. Germline assignment: CDR1 SGHRS and CDR2 YFSETQ. V was pared by 2 bases and J by 6 bases, with 6 bases of the junction left unmatched. The CDR3 consists of 14 residues. CDR3 DNA sequence: TGCGCCAGCAGCTTTGGTAGCGGGAGCATCGAGCAGTACTTC. It yields the protein CASSFGSGSIEQYF.

This sequence joins TRBV5-1 and TRBJ2-1, with TRBD1 matching 10 bases. Germline assignment: CDR1 SGHRS and CDR2 YFSETQ. V shed 0 bases, J shed 3 bases, and the junction held 3 bases outside the gene matches. CDR3 length equals 16 residues. Here the CDR3 reads CASSLGTGGGYNEQFF. The CDR3 DNA sequence: TGCGCCAGCAGCTTGGGGACAGGGGGAGGCTACAATGAGCAGTTCTTC.

The CDR3 nucleotides are TGCAGCGTTGAACAGGCAGGGGGGTACGAGCAGTACTTC. Protein sequence: CSVEQAGGYEQYF. The gene calls are TRBV29-1 and TRBJ2-7; the D gene is possibly TRBD1 (7 bases). Germline V gives CDR1 SQVTM, CDR2 ANQGSEA. V shed 2 bases and J shed 4 bases, with 12 bases lying between them. The CDR3 runs 13 residues.

This chain joins TRBV6-1 and TRBJ2-1; 8 nucleotides match TRBD2. After removal of 10 bases from V and 4 bases from J, the junction contained 9 bases not matched to a gene. There are 14 residues in the CDR3. Germline CDR1 is MNHNS and CDR2 is SASEGT. The CDR3: CATLSGGLYNEQFF. The CDR3, as DNA: TGTGCCACCCTCTCGGGGGGGCTATACAATGAGCAGTTCTTC.

Concerning this clone: Mismatch with germline at one junction end may stem from a read error. The chain is built from TRBV18 and TRBJ2-1; D remains unclear. Germline CDR1 and CDR2: KGHSH and LQKENI. The CDR3 consists of 13 residues. CDR3 amino acids: CASSPQTYNEQFF. The CDR3 DNA reads TGTGCCAGCTCCCCACAGACCTACAATGAGCAGTTCTTC.

The chain is built from TRBV11-2 and TRBJ2-7; 7 nucleotides agree with TRBD1. V shed 5 bases and J 3 bases; nucleotides not matched to a gene: 4. Germline lookup yields CDR1 SGHAT and CDR2 FQNNGV. The CDR3 totals 13 residues. CDR3 sequence reads: CASSSRGNYEQYF. The CDR3 DNA reads TGTGCCAGCAGCAGCAGGGGGAACTACGAGCAGTACTTC.

The gene calls are TRBV2 and TRBJ1-5; 8 bases align to TRBD1. Germline trimming cut 3 bases from V and 5 bases from J; bases unmatched to any gene: 3. Germline values: CDR1 SNHLY, CDR2 FYNNEI. The CDR3 contains 14 residues. CDR3 DNA: TGTGCCAGCAGTGAGCAGGGGGCGGATCAGCCCCAGCATTTT. Residues: CASSEQGADQPQHF. The variable domain in full, with the rest retrieved from reference TRBV2 and TRBJ1-5, is EPEVTQTPSHQVTQMGQEVILRCVPISNHLYFYWYRQILGQKVEFLVSFYNNEISEKSEIFDDQFSVERPDGSNFTLKIRSTKLEDSAMYFCASSEQGADQPQHFGDGTRLSIL.

In this sample, this clone turned up a few times. The CDR3 DNA sequence: TGTGCCAGCTCACCGTATGACGGGGTCCCCCCTGCAGATACGCAGTATTTT. It yields the protein CASSPYDGVPPADTQYF. This sequence joins TRBV18 and TRBJ2-3; D perhaps matches TRBD2 (5 bases). V lost 3 bases to trimming and J lost 4 bases, with 20 bases between them. The CDR3 is 17 residues long. The germline gives CDR1 KGHSH, CDR2 LQKENI.

CDR3 loop: CASSESARENTQYF. The CDR3 DNA reads TGTGCCAGCAGTGAATCAGCCAGGGAAAATACGCAGTATTTT. This chain uses TRBV6-1 with TRBJ2-3; the D gene is possibly TRBD1 (5 bases). The V gene's germline CDR1 is MNHNS and CDR2 SASEGT. The length of the CDR3 is 14 residues. Trimming shortened V by 2 bases and J by 7 bases, and 13 bases separated the two germline ends.

CDR3 loop: CASWKQGDWDEQFF. The CDR3 region has the DNA TGTGCCAGCTGGAAACAGGGGGATTGGGATGAGCAGTTCTTC. The J gene is TRBJ2-1, the V gene TRBV6-6; 8 positions agree with TRBD1. CDR1 MNHNY and CDR2 SVGAGI come from the germline V gene (reference sequence). The junction had 11 bases not matched to a gene; V was cut back by 8 bases and J by 8 bases. The CDR3 extends over 14 amino acids.

This chain connects TRBV2 to TRBJ1-2; D is undetermined. Between the trimmed V and J ends, which lost 2 bases and 6 bases, there was a span of 13 bases. The CDR3 runs 14 residues. Germline V CDR1 and CDR2: SNHLY, FYNNEI. The CDR3 loop is CASSESGRLNGYTF. The CDR3 DNA is TGTGCCAGCAGTGAAAGTGGCAGGTTGAATGGCTACACCTTC.

The chain employs TRBV2 and TRBJ1-2; perhaps TRBD1 as D (5 bases). There are 14 residues in the CDR3. Germline CDR1 SNHLY, CDR2 FYNNEI. Trimming left V 5 bases short and J 4 bases short, with 14 bases between. This CDR3 reads CASSRPRGPYGYTF. The CDR3 DNA reads as TGTGCCAGCAGTCGACCCCGGGGCCCCTATGGCTACACCTTC.

This chain links TRBV5-8 with TRBJ2-3; TRBD2 matches at 12 bases. The germline V gene has CDR1 SGHTS and CDR2 YDEGEE. The V and J ends lost 4 bases and 4 bases, in that order; junction bases with no gene match: 7. CDR3 length: 16 amino acids. CDR3 in amino acids: CASSRTSGTFSDTQYF. CDR3 DNA sequence: TGTGCCAGCAGCCGGACTAGCGGGACTTTCTCAGATACGCAGTATTTT. Filled out from reference TRBV5-8 and TRBJ2-3, the complete variable domain reads EAGVTQSPTHLIKTRGQQATLRCSPISGHTSVYWYQQALGLGLQFLLWYDEGEERNRGNFPPRFSGRQFPNYSSELNVNALELEDSALYLCASSRTSGTFSDTQYFGPGTRLTVL.

V usage is TRBV7-6 and J usage is TRBJ2-5, with a tentative D call TRBD1 (6 bases). The V end lost 5 bases, the J end lost 1 base, and 11 bases lay between the germline ends. The CDR3 consists of 14 residues. Germline assignment: CDR1 SGHVS and CDR2 FNYEAQ. Here the CDR3 DNA reads TGTGCCAGCAGCCAGGGGTACAGCCAAGAGACCCAGTACTTC. It is translated as CASSQGYSQETQYF.

V usage is TRBV28 and J usage is TRBJ1-4; D unresolved. CDR1 is MDHEN and CDR2 is SYDVKM in the germline V gene. The CDR3 covers 14 residues. The ends were cut back, 5 bases at V and 2 bases at J, with 9 bases in the middle. CDR3 in DNA: TGTGCCAGCAGTCCTAGTAACACTAATGAAAAACTGTTTTTT. As protein: CASSPSNTNEKLFF.

V is TRBV2 and J is TRBJ2-2, with D possibly being TRBD2 (6 bases). The CDR3 is 15 amino acids. CDR1 is SNHLY and CDR2 is FYNNEI in the germline V gene. V was shortened by 5 bases and J by 6 bases, with 16 bases between the two germline ends. The CDR3 DNA is TGTGCCAGCAGTTATGGTAACCCGGGGGCCGGGGAGCTGTTTTTT. As protein: CASSYGNPGAGELFF.

This clone was observed a handful of times. The chain employs TRBV5-1 and TRBJ2-7; the D gene is possibly TRBD1 (5 bases). V shed 2 bases and J shed 5 bases, with 17 bases lying between them. This CDR3 contains 15 residues. In germline, CDR1 is SGHRS, CDR2 YFSETQ. DNA for the CDR3: TGCGCCAGCAGCTTACAGGCTCGGCGCTTAGACGAGCAGTACTTC. Amino acids: CASSLQARRLDEQYF.

The chain links TRBV2 to TRBJ2-7; 10 bases are shared with TRBD2. The CDR3 totals 14 residues. The germline V gene has CDR1 SNHLY and CDR2 FYNNEI. The trim removed 4 bases at V and 4 bases at J, leaving 4 bases unmatched. CDR3 sequence (DNA): TGTGCCAGCAGTGTGCTTAGCGGGAGGTACGAGCAGTACTTC. Its protein is CASSVLSGRYEQYF.

CDR3 DNA sequence: TGTGCCAGCAGCCCTCAGGGTAGCACAGATACGCAGTATTTT. Amino acid sequence: CASSPQGSTDTQYF. This chain connects TRBV7-9 to TRBJ2-3; D possibly corresponds to TRBD1 (5 bases). The V and J ends lost 5 bases and 0 bases respectively, with 9 bases between them. The CDR3 runs to 14 residues. CDR1 and CDR2 from the germline V gene are SEHNR and FQNEAQ (reference sequence).